This TCR beta chain was captured by sequencing in a study of blood T cells in healthy people across ages (dated by TCRdb to about 2015). For the wider study: In model experiments, template switching captured about one uniquely barcoded TCR beta cDNA molecule for every two T cells. The study analyzed two additional independent replicas of 1 million unique cDNA reads from the same blood draw for two donors, one aged 18 to 29 and one aged 80 or older. Donors of different ages were randomly distributed across sequencing lanes to avoid experimental bias. To track age-related changes in TCR beta repertoire diversity, the study relied on deep sequencing normalized with unique cDNA molecular identifiers. Four age groups were formed from the donors: young (average about 16 years), middle-aged (around 39), aged (about 62) and long-lived (around 82).

Donors were roughly 40 systemically healthy Caucasian individuals from Russia aged about 6 to 100 years. Each donor gave approximately 10 milliliters of peripheral blood, collected into EDTA-treated Vacutainer tubes. Ficoll-Paque density-gradient centrifugation was used to isolate PBMCs, with at least 7 million per sample. Total RNA was extracted from PBMCs with Trizol reagent, with at least 6 micrograms obtained per sample. For every donor, flow cytometry on a PBMC aliquot measured the percentage of naive CD45RAhigh/CD27high T cells. The method was 5' RACE. TCRdb names Illumina HiSeq 2500 as the instrument used. A second roughly 6 to 11 cycle PCR used a sample-barcoded 5' primer and a J-beta primer mix. A unique molecular identifier was introduced onto each TCR beta cDNA molecule by a template-switch 5' adaptor carrying 12 random nucleotides. Each sample yielded at least 3 million CDR3-containing paired-end reads. The Mint cDNA synthesis kit, primed by a TRBC-specific oligonucleotide, was used to synthesize first-strand cDNA from all RNA. After uracil-DNA glycosylase treatment, a first 18-cycle PCR used universal primers M1SS and BC2_uni_R on all cDNA. In the authors' own workflow: Normalization of each sample was performed by random selection of 1 million high-quality reads, each carrying a distinct molecular identifier. Reads sharing molecular identifiers were discarded rather than binned into consensus sequences. MiTCR, set to a Q25 quality threshold and the strictest error-elimination algorithm, was used for CDR3 identification, clonotype clustering and error correction. Lower-bound total TCR beta diversity was estimated with a nonparametric unseen species model using Euler transformation. TCRdb's own reprocessing of the public reads used fastp at Q25 and MiXCR and kept productive beta chains. Rows are unified per CDR3 protein, each entry keeping the most common DNA and genes. These V and J calls originate from TCRdb's pipeline instead of the authors' own analysis. Counted in this sample were roughly 1,500,000 distinct CDR3 sequences; 42% of them appeared once. 7.9% of the sample is taken by the ten largest.

The CDR3, cysteine through phenylalanine, is 16 amino acids long. Left in the record is the CDR3 DNA by itself, 48 bases read in frame from the first base. CDR1 and CDR2 are read off the germline V gene (reference sequence) as LGHDT and YNNKEL. V is pruned by 0 bases and J by 8 bases, leaving 3 bases of the junction without a gene match. Broad study findings and their caveats: Because the CMV infection status of the donors was unknown, age-related changes in expanded clonotypes may potentially have been confounded. Observed TCR beta diversity correlated strongly with the percentage of naive T cells measured by flow cytometry. Because profiling used bulk unsorted PBMCs, naive and antigen-experienced compartments could not be compared conclusively. Estimates of total diversity based on one million sequenced T cells were considered lower bounds and underestimates. Compared with the aged group, more naive CD4+ T cells, fewer expanded clones and increased TCR diversity were shown by the long-lived group, suggesting age selection. Observed TCR beta diversity per million T cells fell roughly linearly with age, and a significant reduction was already apparent by age around 39.

Note on this clonotype: Its antigen specificity is not known. Within one base of it there is no much larger clone, and no base qualities were kept.

This receptor chain uses TRBV3-1 and TRBJ2-3; the junction holds 15 bases that match TRBD2. Material for sequencing was blood. The clonotype was recovered from a woman aged 18-35 years in good health. The CDR3 has the sequence CASSQDSGLAGGTQYF. The DNA sequence is given as TGTGCCAGCAGCCAAGATTCGGGACTAGCGGGAGGTACGCAGTATTTT.